The subject of this entry is one T cell receptor (beta chain). The data derive from a study of T-cell reconstitution after alpha-beta-depleted transplantation in children. The CDR3 has 13 residues. Per germline, CDR1 SGHVS and CDR2 FQNEAQ. The trim removed 8 bases at V and 6 bases at J, leaving 5 bases unmatched. Preparation of the TCRbeta library was carried out with unique molecular identifiers. TCRdb reprocessed the PCR reads via MiXCR and lists one record per CDR3 protein. The repertoire holds some 590,000 distinct CDR3 sequences, with about 11% as singletons. Sequenced material: PBMCs from the stem cell graft donor, taken from the stem cell graft. The TCR was taken from a human donor who donated a stem cell graft to a child with acute myeloid leukemia. The genes are TRBV7-8 and TRBJ2-2, with 8 positions matching TRBD1. CDR3 sequence reads: CASGTGEAGELFF. As DNA, the CDR3 is TGTGCCAGCGGGACAGGAGAGGCCGGGGAGCTGTTTTTT.